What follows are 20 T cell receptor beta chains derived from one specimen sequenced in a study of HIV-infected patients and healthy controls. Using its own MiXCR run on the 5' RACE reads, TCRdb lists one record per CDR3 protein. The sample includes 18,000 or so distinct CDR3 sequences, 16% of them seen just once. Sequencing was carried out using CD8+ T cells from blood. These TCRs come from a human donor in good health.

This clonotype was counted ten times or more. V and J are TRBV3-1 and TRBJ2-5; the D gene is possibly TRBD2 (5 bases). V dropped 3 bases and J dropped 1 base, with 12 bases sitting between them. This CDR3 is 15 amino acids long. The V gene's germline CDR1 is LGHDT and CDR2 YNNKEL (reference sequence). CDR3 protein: CASSQIAKIQETQYF. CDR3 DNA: TGTGCCAGCAGCCAGATAGCGAAGATCCAAGAGACCCAGTACTTC.

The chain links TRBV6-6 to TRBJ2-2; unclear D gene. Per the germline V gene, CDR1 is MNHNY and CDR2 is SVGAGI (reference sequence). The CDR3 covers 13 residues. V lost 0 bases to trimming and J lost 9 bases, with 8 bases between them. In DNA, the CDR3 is TGTGCCAGCAGTTACTCATGGTGGAGGGAGCTGTTTTTT. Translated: CASSYSWWRELFF.

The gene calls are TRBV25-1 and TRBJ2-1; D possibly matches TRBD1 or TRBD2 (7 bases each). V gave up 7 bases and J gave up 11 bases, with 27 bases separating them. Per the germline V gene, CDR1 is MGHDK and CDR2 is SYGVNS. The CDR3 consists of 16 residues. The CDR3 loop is CASTLWVAGGGSKQFF. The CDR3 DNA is TGTGCCAGCACCCTCTGGGTGGCAGGGGGGGGGTCTAAGCAGTTCTTC.

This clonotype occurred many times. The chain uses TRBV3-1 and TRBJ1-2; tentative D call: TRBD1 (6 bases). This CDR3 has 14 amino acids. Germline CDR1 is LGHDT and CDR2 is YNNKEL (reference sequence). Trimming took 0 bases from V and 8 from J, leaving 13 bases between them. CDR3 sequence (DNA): TGTGCCAGCAGCCAAGATTGGGGGCTCCAGGGCTACACCTTC. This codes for CASSQDWGLQGYTF.

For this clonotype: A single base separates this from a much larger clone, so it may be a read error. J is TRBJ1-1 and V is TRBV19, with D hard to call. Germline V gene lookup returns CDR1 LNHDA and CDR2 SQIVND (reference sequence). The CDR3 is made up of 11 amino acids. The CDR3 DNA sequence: TGTTCCAGTAGTATTGCCACTGAAGCTTTCTTT. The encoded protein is CSSSIATEAFF.

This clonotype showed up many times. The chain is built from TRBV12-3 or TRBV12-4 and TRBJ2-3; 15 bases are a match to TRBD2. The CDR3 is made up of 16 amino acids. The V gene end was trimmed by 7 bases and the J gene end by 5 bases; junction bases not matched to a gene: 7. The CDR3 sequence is CASTGLAGGPGDTQYF. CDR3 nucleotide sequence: TGTGCCAGCACCGGACTAGCGGGGGGGCCGGGAGATACGCAGTATTTT.

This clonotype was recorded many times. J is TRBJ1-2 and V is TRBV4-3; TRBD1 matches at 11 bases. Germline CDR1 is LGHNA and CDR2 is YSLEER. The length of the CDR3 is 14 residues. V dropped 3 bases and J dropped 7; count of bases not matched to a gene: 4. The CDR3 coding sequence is TGCGCCAGCAGCCATGAGGACAGGGGGCCTGGCTACACCTTC. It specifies CASSHEDRGPGYTF.

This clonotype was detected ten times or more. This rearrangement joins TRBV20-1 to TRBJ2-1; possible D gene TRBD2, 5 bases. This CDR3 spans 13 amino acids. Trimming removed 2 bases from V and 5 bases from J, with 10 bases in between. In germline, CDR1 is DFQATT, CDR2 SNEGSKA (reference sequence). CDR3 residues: CSARISGNNEQFF. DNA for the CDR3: TGCAGTGCTAGAATATCGGGAAACAATGAGCAGTTCTTC.

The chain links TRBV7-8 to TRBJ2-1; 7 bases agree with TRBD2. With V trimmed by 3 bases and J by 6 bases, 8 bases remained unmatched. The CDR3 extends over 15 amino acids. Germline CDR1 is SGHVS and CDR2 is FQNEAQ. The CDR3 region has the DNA TGTGCCAGCAGCTTCGGACTAGAATCCACCAATGAGCAGTTCTTC. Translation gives CASSFGLESTNEQFF. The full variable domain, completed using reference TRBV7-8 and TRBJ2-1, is GAGVSQSPRYKVAKRGQDVALRCDPISGHVSLFWYQQALGQGPEFLTYFQNEAQLDKSGLPSDRFFAERPEGSVSTLKIQRTQQEDSAVYLCASSFGLESTNEQFFGPGTRLTVL.

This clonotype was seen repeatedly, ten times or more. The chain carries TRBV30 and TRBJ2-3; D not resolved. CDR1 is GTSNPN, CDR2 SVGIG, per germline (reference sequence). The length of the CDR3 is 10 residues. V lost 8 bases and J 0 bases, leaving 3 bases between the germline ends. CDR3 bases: TGTGCCATTAGCACAGATACGCAGTATTTT. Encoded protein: CAISTDTQYF.

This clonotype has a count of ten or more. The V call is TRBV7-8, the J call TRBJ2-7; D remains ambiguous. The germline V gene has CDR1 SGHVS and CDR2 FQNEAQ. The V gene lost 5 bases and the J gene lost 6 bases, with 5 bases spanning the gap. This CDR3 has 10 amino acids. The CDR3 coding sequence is TGTGCCAGCAGCCTAACCGAGCAGTACTTC. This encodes CASSLTEQYF.

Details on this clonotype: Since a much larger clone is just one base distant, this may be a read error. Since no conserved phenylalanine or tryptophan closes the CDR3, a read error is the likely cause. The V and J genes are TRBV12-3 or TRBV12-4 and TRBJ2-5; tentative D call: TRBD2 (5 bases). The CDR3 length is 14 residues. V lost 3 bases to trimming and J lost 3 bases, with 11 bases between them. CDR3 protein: CASSFALAEETQYS. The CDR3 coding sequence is TGTGCCAGCAGTTTTGCCCTAGCAGAAGAGACCCAGTACTCC.

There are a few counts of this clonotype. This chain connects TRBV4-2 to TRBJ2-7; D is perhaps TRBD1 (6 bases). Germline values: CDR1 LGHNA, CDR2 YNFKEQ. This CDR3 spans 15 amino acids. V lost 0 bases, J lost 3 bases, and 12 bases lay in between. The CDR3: CASSQDVRGYYEQYF. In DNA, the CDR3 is TGTGCCAGCAGCCAAGATGTAAGGGGGTACTACGAGCAGTACTTC.

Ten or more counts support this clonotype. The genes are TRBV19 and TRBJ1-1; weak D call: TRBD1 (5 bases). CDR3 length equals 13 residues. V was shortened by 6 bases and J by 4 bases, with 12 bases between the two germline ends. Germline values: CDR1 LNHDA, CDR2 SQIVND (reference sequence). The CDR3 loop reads CASSLGDVTEAFF. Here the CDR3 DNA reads TGTGCCAGTAGCCTGGGGGATGTCACTGAAGCTTTCTTT. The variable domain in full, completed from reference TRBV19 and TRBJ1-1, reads DGGITQSPKYLFRKEGQNVTLSCEQNLNHDAMYWYRQDPGQGLRLIYYSQIVNDFQKGDIAEGYSVSREKKESFPLTVTSAQKNPTAFYLCASSLGDVTEAFFGQGTRLTVV.

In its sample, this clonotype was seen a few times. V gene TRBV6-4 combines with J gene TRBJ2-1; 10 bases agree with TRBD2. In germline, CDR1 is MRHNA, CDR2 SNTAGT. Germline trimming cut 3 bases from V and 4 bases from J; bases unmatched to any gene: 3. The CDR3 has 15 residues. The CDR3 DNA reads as TGTGCCAGCAGTGAAAGTAGCGGGGGGTACAATGAGCAGTTCTTC. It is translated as CASSESSGGYNEQFF.

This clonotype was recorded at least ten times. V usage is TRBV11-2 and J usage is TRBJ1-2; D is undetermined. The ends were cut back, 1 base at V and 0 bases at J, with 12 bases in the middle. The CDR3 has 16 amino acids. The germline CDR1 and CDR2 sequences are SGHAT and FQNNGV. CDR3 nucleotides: TGTGCCAGCAGCTTAGGAGCGGGTGCCGCTAACTATGGCTACACCTTC. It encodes CASSLGAGAANYGYTF.

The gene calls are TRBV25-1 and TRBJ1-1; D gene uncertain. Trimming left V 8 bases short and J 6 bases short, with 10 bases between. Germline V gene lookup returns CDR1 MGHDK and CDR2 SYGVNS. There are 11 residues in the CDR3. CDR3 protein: CASGMSAEAFF. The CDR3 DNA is TGTGCCAGCGGGATGTCCGCTGAAGCTTTCTTT. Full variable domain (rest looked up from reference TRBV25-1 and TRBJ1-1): EADIYQTPRYLVIGTGKKITLECSQTMGHDKMYWYQQDPGMELHLIHYSYGVNSTEKGDLSSESTVSRIRTEHFPLTLESARPSHTSQYLCASGMSAEAFFGQGTRLTVV.

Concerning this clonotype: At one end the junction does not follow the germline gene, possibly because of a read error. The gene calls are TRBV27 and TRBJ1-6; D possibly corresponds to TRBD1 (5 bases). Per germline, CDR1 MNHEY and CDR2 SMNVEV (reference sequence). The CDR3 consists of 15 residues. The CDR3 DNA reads TGTGCCAGCAGTTTATCCGGGACGGGGCTTTCACGCCTCCACTTT. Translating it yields CASSLSGTGLSRLHF.

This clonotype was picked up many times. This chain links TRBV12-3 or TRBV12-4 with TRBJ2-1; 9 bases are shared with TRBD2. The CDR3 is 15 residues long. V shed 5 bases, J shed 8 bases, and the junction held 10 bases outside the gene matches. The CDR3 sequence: CASSPPSGKRDEQFF. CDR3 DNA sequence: TGTGCCAGCAGTCCACCTAGCGGGAAGAGGGATGAGCAGTTCTTC.

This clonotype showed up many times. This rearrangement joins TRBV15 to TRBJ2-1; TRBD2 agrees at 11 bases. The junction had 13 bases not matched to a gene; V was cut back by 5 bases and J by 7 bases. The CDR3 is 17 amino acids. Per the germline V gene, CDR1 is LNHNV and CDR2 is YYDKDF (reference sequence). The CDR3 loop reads CATSSRGLAGGRNEQFF. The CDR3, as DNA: TGTGCCACCAGCTCCCGCGGGCTAGCGGGGGGCAGGAATGAGCAGTTCTTC.